The next 18 T cell receptor beta chains were all read from a single sample in a study of T cells in Graves' hyperthyroidism and ophthalmopathy. Amplification of TCR beta CDR3 regions used RNA as the template. Carried out on the TCR CDR3, a first-round RT-PCR used the HTBI primer set. TCRdb re-derived calls from the multiplex PCR reads in MiXCR, one entry per CDR3 protein. Among fewer than 550,000 distinct CDR3 sequences listed, roughly a quarter were seen once. Sample: blood. These receptors were obtained from a woman aged 30 to 39 with Graves' ophthalmopathy.

This clonotype was counted only a few times. The J gene is TRBJ1-1, the V gene TRBV3-1; D is uncertain. The germline CDR1 and CDR2 sequences are LGHDT and YNNKEL (reference sequence). Trimming took 1 base from V and 0 from J, leaving 6 bases between them. The CDR3 contains 14 residues. CDR3 in amino acids: CASSQAALNTEAFF. DNA of the CDR3: TGTGCCAGCAGCCAAGCGGCTTTGAACACTGAAGCTTTCTTT.

The chain uses TRBV12-3 or TRBV12-4 and TRBJ1-2; no clear D. The CDR3 contains 12 residues. The V gene lost 2 bases and the J gene lost 7 bases, with 8 bases spanning the gap. CDR3 loop: CASSLKISGYTF. The DNA of the CDR3 is TGTGCCAGCAGTTTAAAGATCTCTGGCTACACCTTC.

Worth noting for this clonotype: A junction boundary mismatches the germline segment, possibly from a read error. The chain carries TRBV27 and TRBJ1-2; no clear D. Looked up from germline, CDR1 is MNHEY and CDR2 is SMNVEV (reference sequence). This CDR3 spans 13 amino acids. The CDR3 DNA reads TGTGCCAGCAGTTTTGTAGGACTCTATGGTTACACCTTC. Its translation is CASSFVGLYGYTF.

Ten or more counts support this clonotype. The chain recombines TRBV12-3 or TRBV12-4 with TRBJ2-2, with D perhaps matching TRBD2 (7 bases). The CDR3 consists of 15 residues. Trimming took 7 bases from V and 7 from J, leaving 19 bases between them. The CDR3 sequence is CASTGDYSVGGELFF. The CDR3 coding sequence is TGTGCCAGCACAGGGGACTATTCGGTGGGCGGGGAGCTGTTTTTT.

The table lists this clonotype with many counts. This chain connects TRBV28 to TRBJ1-2; a possible D gene is TRBD1 (6 bases). This CDR3 region has 16 residues. CDR1 is MDHEN and CDR2 is SYDVKM in the germline V gene. V was cut by 3 bases and J by 8 bases, with 22 bases left in between. The CDR3 DNA reads TGTGCCAGCAGTTTCCCCGGTTACAGGGCCCCCGGAGGCTACACCTTC. It is translated as CASSFPGYRAPGGYTF.

This clonotype was found many times. The rearrangement uses TRBV18 and TRBJ1-1, with D maybe TRBD1 (5 bases). Germline V gives CDR1 KGHSH, CDR2 LQKENI. V dropped 2 bases and J dropped 3 bases, with 7 bases sitting between them. The CDR3 covers 13 residues. This chain's CDR3 is CASSPGTYTEAFF. The CDR3 DNA is TGTGCCAGCTCACCAGGGACGTACACTGAAGCTTTCTTT.

The gene calls are TRBV20-1 and TRBJ2-5; D may be TRBD2 (7 bases). Trimming took off 6 bases at V and 4 bases at J, with 21 bases between the two ends. The CDR3 is made up of 15 amino acids. CDR1 DFQATT and CDR2 SNEGSKA come from the germline V gene (reference sequence). The CDR3 protein is CSATDPRGGGETQYF. The CDR3 nucleotides are TGCAGTGCCACGGACCCTCGAGGGGGGGGAGAGACCCAGTACTTC.

At least ten counts were recorded for this clonotype. This chain joins TRBV19 and TRBJ1-2, with D unresolved. Germline assignment: CDR1 LNHDA and CDR2 SQIVND (reference sequence). The CDR3 contains 15 residues. V was pared by 5 bases and J by 5 bases, with 18 bases between. CDR3 in DNA: TGTGCCAGTAGTGTCGGCACTGGGTTCGAGTATGGCTACACCTTC. The encoded protein is CASSVGTGFEYGYTF.

This clonotype has only a few counts. This chain connects TRBV12-3 or TRBV12-4 to TRBJ1-1; D possibly corresponds to TRBD1 (6 bases). Trimming left V 8 bases short and J 3 bases short, with 13 bases between. The CDR3 contains 13 residues. CDR3 nucleotides: TGTGCCAGCCAACAGGGATGGGACACTGAAGCTTTCTTT. Protein product: CASQQGWDTEAFF.

This clonotype was found many times. The chain carries TRBV29-1 and TRBJ1-5; the D is unclear. Between the trimmed V and J ends, which lost 0 bases and 7 bases, there was a span of 7 bases. The CDR3 loop spans 12 amino acids. From germline, CDR1 is SQVTM and CDR2 ANQGSEA. CDR3 in amino acids: CSVEEGGQPQHF. CDR3 DNA sequence: TGCAGCGTTGAAGAGGGAGGACAGCCCCAGCATTTT.

This clonotype has at least ten counts. The V and J genes are TRBV4-3 and TRBJ1-1; D gene uncertain. Trimming took off 1 base at V and 2 bases at J, with 5 bases between the two ends. The CDR3 covers 13 residues. Looked up from germline, CDR1 is LGHNA and CDR2 is YSLEER. CDR3 loop: CASSQVANTEAFF. As DNA, the CDR3 is TGCGCCAGCAGCCAAGTGGCCAACACTGAAGCTTTCTTT.

This clonotype was observed many times. J is TRBJ2-7 and V is TRBV6-5; D may correspond to TRBD1 or TRBD2 (6 bases each). The germline V and J ends were trimmed by 4 bases and 3 bases, with 16 bases remaining between them. The CDR3 runs to 15 residues. Germline loops: CDR1 MNHEY, CDR2 SVGAGI. The CDR3: CASSLDSTGDYEQYF. The CDR3 nucleotides read TGTGCCAGCAGTTTGGACAGCACGGGGGACTACGAGCAGTACTTC.

The V and J genes are TRBV19 and TRBJ2-7; 12 bases map to TRBD1. The germline V gene has CDR1 LNHDA and CDR2 SQIVND (reference sequence). The J segment lost 6 bases and the V segment lost 2 bases, leaving 5 bases of the junction unmatched. The CDR3 is 15 amino acids. For the CDR3, the DNA is TGTGCCAGTAGTATAACCGGGACAGGGGGCATCGAGCAGTACTTC. Encoded protein: CASSITGTGGIEQYF.

Comment on this clonotype: A much more abundant neighbour one base away suggests this may be a read error. The chain couples TRBV3-1 to TRBJ1-5; weak D call: TRBD1 (5 bases). V was clipped by 4 bases and J by 3 bases, with 16 bases between them. The germline CDR1 and CDR2 sequences are LGHDT and YNNKEL (reference sequence). The CDR3 spans 16 residues. CDR3 region: CASSPGIGDDNQPQHF. In DNA form, the CDR3 reads TGTGCCAGCAGCCCAGGGATAGGGGACGACAATCAGCCCCAGCATTTT.

This clonotype was observed many times. J is TRBJ2-7 and V is TRBV11-2; possible D gene TRBD2, 6 bases. The CDR3 sequence is 17 residues long. The V gene lost 1 base and the J gene lost 3 bases, with 19 bases spanning the gap. Germline V gene lookup returns CDR1 SGHAT and CDR2 FQNNGV. The CDR3 region is CASSLGPAGRKGYEQYF. In nucleotides, the CDR3 is TGTGCCAGCAGCTTAGGTCCGGCAGGGAGGAAAGGCTACGAGCAGTACTTC. The variable domain in full, completed from reference TRBV11-2 and TRBJ2-7, reads EAGVAQSPRYKIIEKRQSVAFWCNPISGHATLYWYQQILGQGPKLLIQFQNNGVVDDSQLPKDRFSAERLKGVDSTLKIQPAKLEDSAVYLCASSLGPAGRKGYEQYFGPGTRLTVT.

The chain combines TRBV12-3 or TRBV12-4 with TRBJ1-2; D perhaps matches TRBD1 (5 bases). Trimming removed 1 base from V and 5 bases from J, with 14 bases in between. This CDR3 contains 15 residues. In DNA form, the CDR3 reads TGTGCCAGCAGTTTAGAACCGGGACGGTATTATGGCTACACCTTC. Its protein product is CASSLEPGRYYGYTF.

V and J are TRBV11-2 and TRBJ2-5; the D gene is possibly TRBD2 (6 bases). Trimming removed 3 bases at V and 4 bases at J, with 18 bases between. Germline V gives CDR1 SGHAT, CDR2 FQNNGV. CDR3 length: 16 residues. The CDR3 here is CASSFGEAFGRETQYF. In DNA form, the CDR3 reads TGTGCCAGCAGCTTCGGGGAGGCGTTTGGAAGAGAGACCCAGTACTTC.

This clonotype was found once. The rearrangement links TRBV2 to TRBJ1-2; a weak D match, TRBD1 (5 bases). The CDR3 contains 15 residues. CDR1 is SNHLY and CDR2 is FYNNEI in the germline V gene. Trimming stripped 5 bases from V and 1 base from J, with 14 bases between. The CDR3 here is CASSPDRRYNYGYTF. The CDR3 coding sequence is TGTGCCAGCAGTCCCGACAGACGTTATAACTATGGCTACACCTTC.